This T cell receptor (beta chain) was profiled in a study of blood T cell repertoires in COVID-19. The data were produced by immunoSEQ multiplex PCR, yet TCRdb's version contains in-frame clones alone and is incomplete. This sample carries 200,000 to 250,000 clones, 86% of them seen once, and the ten largest clones take about 6%. With 5 bases removed from V and 1 base from J, the gap between germline ends came to 14 bases. CDR3 length: 15 amino acids. Germline V gives CDR1 SGHDN, CDR2 FVKESK. The chain is built from TRBV14 and TRBJ1-2; D not certain. The sequencing input was peripheral blood. The sequence derives from a woman aged 80 or over with COVID-19, enrolled during active disease. The CDR3: CASSSWLDLNYGYTF. CDR3 DNA sequence: TGTGCCAGCAGCTCTTGGCTCGATCTTAACTATGGCTACACCTTC.